Only a few counts were recorded for the clone carrying this TCR beta chain. Its target is not known. These data are taken from a study of spatial heterogeneity in lung cancer. Study-wide points: Mutation counts in tumors were tracked by counts of expanded intratumoral alpha and beta TCRs.

The time point is: sample taken at primary tumor resection. This CDR3 has 14 amino acids. Germline values: CDR1 LGHNA, CDR2 YNFKEQ. Trimming pared 2 bases from V and 3 bases from J, leaving 11 bases between. TCRdb passed the 5' RACE reads through MiXCR, listing each CDR3 protein once. This sample yields about 7,500 distinct CDR3 sequences, of which around 13% are seen a single time; 20% to 25% belongs to the top ten. The rearrangement joins TRBV4-2 to TRBJ2-7; either TRBD1 or TRBD2 may supply D (5 bases each). The sample consisted of lung tumor tissue, taken at surgery. The receptor comes from a male donor with early-stage non-small cell lung cancer. The CDR3 reads CASSQNRGDYEQYF. The CDR3 nucleotides read TGTGCCAGCAGCCAAAACCGAGGGGACTACGAGCAGTACTTC.